This T cell receptor (beta chain) is from a study of T cell repertoires in cytomegalovirus infection. About the study: In public TCR beta signatures, there were indications of both CMV infection and matching HLA type.

This clonotype was counted at least ten times. MiXCR, run by TCRdb on the reads, gives a single entry per CDR3 protein. The sample consists of almost 550,000 distinct CDR3 sequences, about 15% of them appearing once. The CDR3 runs 15 residues. Germline V gives CDR1 WSHSY, CDR2 SAAADI. With V trimmed by 2 bases and J by 6 bases, 5 bases remained unmatched. This sequence joins TRBV10-2 and TRBJ2-1; 9 nucleotides match TRBD2. The receptor was isolated from a human donor in good health (CMV status not recorded). Some clones in this sample may be carry-over from other donors' samples. Source material: CD8+ T cells from PBMCs. DNA for the CDR3: TGCGCCAGCAGTGAGGCGGGGGGGTGGCTCAATGAGCAGTTCTTC. It translates to CASSEAGGWLNEQFF.